This TCR beta chain was observed in a study of shared clonotypes between healthy human individuals. At a deep level, the assay was run. Only in-frame clones appear in the TCRdb table, and some are missing; sequencing was by immunoSEQ multiplex PCR. The sample includes 850,000 to 1,200,000 clones, approximately 76% seen only once; the top ten take approximately 1.3%. CD45RA-negative memory and CD45RA+ naive subsets were split from the CD4+ cells. In the case of this clone: The antigen remains unidentified.

Study-wide results and limits: Generation probabilities of non-shared clonotypes were lower (relative to those shared by all four donors).

The CDR3 consists of 14 residues. Trimming took off 2 bases at V and 9 bases at J, with 15 bases between the two ends. CDR1 and CDR2 from the germline V gene are SGHNT and YYREEE (reference sequence). The sequence came from a man younger than 35 in good health. Material: memory CD4+ T cells sorted from blood. Subset meaning: CD45RA-negative fraction. The genes are TRBV5-4 and TRBJ2-1, with D possibly TRBD2 on 5 matching bases. CDR3 sequence (DNA): TGTGCCAGCAGCTTCGGACTGGAGCGCGGTGAGCAGTTCTTC. Translating it yields CASSFGLERGEQFF.